This is a list of T cell receptor beta chains from one sample in a study of blood T cell repertoires in COVID-19. Measured with immunoSEQ multiplex PCR; TCRdb has only the in-frame clones, and not every one. Among about 68,000 clones listed, around 89% were seen once. Sequencing was done on a sample of peripheral blood. The receptor source for this set is a man aged 45-65 years with acute or convalescent COVID-19. CDR3s include the opening cysteine and the closing phenylalanine or tryptophan. The D gene is left open where the match is weak. The size of a clone is reported for some rows only, either as once, few or many, or as a class for expanded clones.

V gene	clone size	J gene	D gene	CDR3 protein	CDR3 DNA
TRBV7-9	few	TRBJ2-1	TRBD2	CASSFSGGTYNEQFF	TGTGCCAGCAGCTTTAGCGGGGGGACCTACAATGAGCAGTTCTTC
TRBV6-5	once	TRBJ2-1	-	CASRPPNDNEQFF	TGTGCCAGCAGGCCGCCTAACGACAATGAGCAGTTCTTC
TRBV6-2/TRBV6-3	-	TRBJ2-3	-	CASSPGGGGGVDTQYF	TGTGCCAGCAGCCCTGGGGGAGGAGGAGGAGTAGATACGCAGTATTTT
TRBV6-6	-	TRBJ1-1	TRBD1	CASSSRGTGALEVNTEAFF	TGTGCCAGCAGCTCCCGCGGGACAGGGGCGCTCGAGGTGAACACTGAAGCTTTCTTT
TRBV6-5	-	TRBJ2-1	TRBD2	CAGGGRGGSNNEQFF	TGTGCCGGCGGGGGCCGGGGGGGCTCCAACAATGAGCAGTTCTTC
TRBV7-9	once	TRBJ2-1	TRBD2	CATRLARGDNEQFF	TGTGCCACCAGACTAGCGAGGGGGGACAATGAGCAGTTCTTC
TRBV9	-	TRBJ1-1	-	CASSVTGNTEAFF	TGTGCCAGCAGCGTAACAGGAAACACTGAAGCTTTCTTT
TRBV27	-	TRBJ2-7	-	CASSLTESGYEQYF	TGTGCCAGCAGTTTAACAGAATCTGGTTACGAGCAGTACTTC
TRBV7-6	-	TRBJ2-3	TRBD1	CASSPGTGWSTDTQYF	TGTGCCAGCAGCCCGGGGACAGGCTGGAGCACAGATACGCAGTATTTT
TRBV18	-	TRBJ2-5	TRBD2	CASSRGLGETQYF	TGTGCCAGCTCACGTGGACTAGGGGAGACCCAGTACTTC
TRBV14	-	TRBJ2-5	-	CASSLSLQETQYF	TGTGCCAGCAGTTTGTCTCTGCAAGAGACCCAGTACTTC
TRBV18	-	TRBJ2-1	TRBD2	CASSAGGLAGSYNEQFF	TGTGCCAGCTCAGCTGGGGGGCTAGCGGGCTCCTACAATGAGCAGTTCTTC
TRBV28	-	TRBJ1-5	TRBD1	CASSSGTGGNQPQHF	TGTGCCAGCAGCAGTGGGACAGGGGGCAATCAGCCCCAGCATTTT
TRBV3-1/TRBV3-2	-	TRBJ2-3	-	CASSQPGQDNDTQYF	TGTGCCAGCAGCCAACCGGGACAAGATAACGATACGCAGTATTTT
TRBV7-2	-	TRBJ2-5	TRBD2	CASSLGRRETQYF	TGTGCCAGCAGCCTCGGGAGGCGGGAGACCCAGTACTTC
TRBV4-3	-	TRBJ2-2	TRBD1	CASSQELETGTNTGELFF	TGCGCCAGCAGCCAAGAATTGGAGACAGGGACGAACACCGGGGAGCTGTTTTTT
TRBV7-8	-	TRBJ2-4	-	CASGTHIQYF	TGTGCCAGCGGGACTCACATTCAGTACTTC
TRBV6-2/TRBV6-3	-	TRBJ2-5	TRBD2	CASSYWLAGALRETQYF	TGTGCCAGCAGTTACTGGCTAGCGGGAGCATTGAGAGAGACCCAGTACTTC
TRBV14	-	TRBJ1-4	TRBD1	CASSHNGQGGEKLFF	TGTGCCAGCAGCCACAATGGACAGGGAGGTGAAAAACTGTTTTTT
TRBV19	-	TRBJ2-5	TRBD1	CASSTTGGGQETQYF	TGTGCCAGTAGTACCACAGGGGGCGGACAAGAGACCCAGTACTTC
TRBV30	-	TRBJ1-5	TRBD1	CAWTGGGNQPQHF	TGTGCCTGGACAGGGGGCGGCAATCAGCCCCAGCATTTT
TRBV30	-	TRBJ1-4	TRBD1	CAWRYPGQGAGEKLFF	TGTGCCTGGAGATACCCCGGACAGGGGGCAGGGGAAAAACTGTTTTTT
TRBV25-1	-	TRBJ2-5	-	CASSDPGRVETQYF	TGTGCCAGCAGTGATCCAGGAAGAGTAGAGACCCAGTACTTC
TRBV7-3	-	TRBJ2-1	-	CASSPSSEQRANEQFF	TGTGCCAGCAGCCCTTCCTCGGAGCAGAGGGCAAATGAGCAGTTCTTC
TRBV28	once	TRBJ1-5	-	CASSFRGGNQPQHF	TGTGCCAGCAGTTTTCGCGGGGGCAATCAGCCCCAGCATTTT
TRBV4-3	many	TRBJ2-2	TRBD2	CASSQASGREAGELFF	TGCGCCAGCAGCCAAGCAAGCGGGAGGGAGGCCGGGGAGCTGTTTTTT
TRBV5-1	-	TRBJ2-3	-	CASSLGARGLTDTQYF	TGCGCCAGCAGCTTGGGTGCCAGGGGCCTCACAGATACGCAGTATTTT
TRBV6-5	-	TRBJ1-4	-	CASSYGGGEKLFF	TGTGCCAGCAGTTACGGGGGGGGAGAAAAACTGTTTTTT
TRBV14	-	TRBJ2-2	-	CASSQDFLNTGELFF	TGTGCCAGCAGCCAAGATTTCCTCAACACCGGGGAGCTGTTTTTT
TRBV6-2/TRBV6-3	-	TRBJ1-2	TRBD1	CASSYAGTGNGYTF	TGTGCCAGCAGTTACGCCGGGACAGGGAACGGCTACACCTTC
TRBV7-9	once	TRBJ1-1	-	CARSISLGEDTEAFF	TGTGCCAGATCCATATCTTTGGGGGAGGACACTGAAGCTTTCTTT
TRBV5-3	-	TRBJ2-7	TRBD2	CARSLELAESKSYEQYF	TGTGCCAGAAGCTTGGAACTAGCGGAGAGTAAGAGCTACGAGCAGTACTTC
TRBV28	-	TRBJ2-1	TRBD1	CASRLGTANNEQFF	TGTGCCAGCAGACTTGGGACAGCAAATAATGAGCAGTTCTTC
TRBV24-1	once	TRBJ2-7	TRBD2	CATSASGRSSYEQYF	TGTGCCACCAGTGCAAGCGGGAGGAGCTCCTACGAGCAGTACTTC
TRBV11-2	-	TRBJ2-1	TRBD2	CASRSIRRTSGSYNEQFF	TGTGCCAGCAGGTCAATTCGGAGGACTAGCGGGAGCTACAATGAGCAGTTCTTC
TRBV28	-	TRBJ2-7	-	CASSPSRGTYEQYF	TGTGCCAGCAGCCCCTCTAGGGGGACGTACGAGCAGTACTTC
TRBV7-9	-	TRBJ2-6	-	CASSIEGGLSGANVLTF	TGTGCCAGCAGCATAGAGGGCGGGCTCTCTGGGGCCAACGTCCTGACTTTC
TRBV6-2/TRBV6-3	-	TRBJ2-2	TRBD2	CASSYPERTAGVGELFF	TGTGCCAGCAGTTACCCCGAAAGGACAGCGGGGGTCGGGGAGCTGTTTTTT
TRBV7-2	-	TRBJ1-3	-	CASSRGGVRNTIYF	TGTGCCAGCAGCCGGGGAGGGGTTAGAAACACCATATATTTT
TRBV25-1	-	TRBJ2-5	-	CASSEHRGGYQETQYF	TGTGCCAGCAGTGAACATAGGGGGGGGTACCAAGAGACCCAGTACTTC
TRBV6-6	few	TRBJ2-3	TRBD2	CASRRDFTGGDTQYF	TGTGCCAGCAGGCGGGACTTTACGGGGGGAGATACGCAGTATTTT
TRBV9	-	TRBJ2-3	-	CASSLNRGFADTQYF	TGTGCCAGCAGCCTAAACCGGGGGTTCGCAGATACGCAGTATTTT